This TCR beta chain was captured by sequencing in a study of blood T cell repertoires in COVID-19. The method was immunoSEQ multiplex PCR; TCRdb's version includes in-frame clones alone and lacks a portion of them. Of some 250,000 clones in the sample, roughly 91% were seen once. The V segment lost 3 bases and the J segment 5 bases; nucleotides outside the gene matches: 5. Germline lookup yields CDR1 KGHDR and CDR2 SFDVKD. The length of the CDR3 is 14 residues. V and J are TRBV24-1 and TRBJ1-2; TRBD1 aligns across 7 bases. Sequencing used PBMCs or T cells enriched from blood (not recorded which). The source is a woman in her twenties or thirties with acute COVID-19. The CDR3 nucleotides read TGTGCCACCAGTGATGATGACAGGGTTTATGGCTACACCTTC. Its protein is CATSDDDRVYGYTF.